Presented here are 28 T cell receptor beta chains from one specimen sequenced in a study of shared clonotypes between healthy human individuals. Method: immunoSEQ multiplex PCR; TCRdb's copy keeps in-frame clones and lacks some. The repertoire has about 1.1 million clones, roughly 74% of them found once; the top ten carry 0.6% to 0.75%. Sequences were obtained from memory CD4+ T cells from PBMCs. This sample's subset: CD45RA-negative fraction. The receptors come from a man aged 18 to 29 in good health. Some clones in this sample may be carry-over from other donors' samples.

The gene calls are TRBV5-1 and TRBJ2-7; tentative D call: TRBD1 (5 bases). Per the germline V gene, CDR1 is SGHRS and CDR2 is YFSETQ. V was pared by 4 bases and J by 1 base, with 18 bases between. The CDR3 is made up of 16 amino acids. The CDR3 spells CASSTLSRVGSYEQYF. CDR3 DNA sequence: TGCGCCAGCAGCACCCTATCCAGGGTTGGGTCCTACGAGCAGTACTTC.

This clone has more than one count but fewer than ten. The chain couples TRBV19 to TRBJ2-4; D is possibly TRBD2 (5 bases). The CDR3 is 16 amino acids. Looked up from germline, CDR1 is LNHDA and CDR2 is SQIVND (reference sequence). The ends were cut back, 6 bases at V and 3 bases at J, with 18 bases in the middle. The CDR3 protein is CASRSRGATNKNIQYF. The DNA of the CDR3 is TGTGCCAGTAGATCCCGGGGAGCCACCAACAAAAACATTCAGTACTTC.

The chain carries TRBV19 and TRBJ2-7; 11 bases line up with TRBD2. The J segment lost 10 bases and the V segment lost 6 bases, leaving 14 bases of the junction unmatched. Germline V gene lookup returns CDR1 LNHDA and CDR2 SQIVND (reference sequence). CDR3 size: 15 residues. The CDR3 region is CASSDWNRTSGYQYF. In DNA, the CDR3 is TGTGCCAGTAGCGACTGGAATCGGACTAGCGGGTACCAGTACTTC.

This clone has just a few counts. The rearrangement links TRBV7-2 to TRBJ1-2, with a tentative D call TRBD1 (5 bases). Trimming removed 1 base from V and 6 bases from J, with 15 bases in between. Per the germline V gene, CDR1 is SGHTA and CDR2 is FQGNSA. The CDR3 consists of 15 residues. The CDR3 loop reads CASSLVYGGSNGYTF. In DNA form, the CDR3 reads TGTGCCAGCAGCTTAGTTTACGGGGGGTCGAATGGCTACACCTTC.

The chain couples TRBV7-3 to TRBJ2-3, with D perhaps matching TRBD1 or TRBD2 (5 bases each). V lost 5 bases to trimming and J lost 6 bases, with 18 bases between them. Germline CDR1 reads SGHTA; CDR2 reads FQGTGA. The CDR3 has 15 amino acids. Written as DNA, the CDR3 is TGTGCCAGCAGCGCCACGGGACGGTTGGTGGATACGCAGTATTTT. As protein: CASSATGRLVDTQYF.

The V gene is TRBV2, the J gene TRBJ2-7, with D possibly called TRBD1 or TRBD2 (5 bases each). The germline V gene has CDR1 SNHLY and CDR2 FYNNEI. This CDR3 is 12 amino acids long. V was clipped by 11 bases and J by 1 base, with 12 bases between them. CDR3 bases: TGTGCCGGGACGCAGCTATCCTACGAGCAGTACTTC. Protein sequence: CAGTQLSYEQYF.

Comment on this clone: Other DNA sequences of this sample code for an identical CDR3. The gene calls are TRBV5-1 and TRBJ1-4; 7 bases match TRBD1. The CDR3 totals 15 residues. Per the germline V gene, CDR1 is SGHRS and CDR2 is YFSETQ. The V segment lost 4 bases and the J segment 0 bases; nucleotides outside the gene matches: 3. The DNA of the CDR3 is TGCGCCAGCAGCGCTCAGGGGGCAACTAATGAAAAACTGTTTTTT. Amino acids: CASSAQGATNEKLFF.

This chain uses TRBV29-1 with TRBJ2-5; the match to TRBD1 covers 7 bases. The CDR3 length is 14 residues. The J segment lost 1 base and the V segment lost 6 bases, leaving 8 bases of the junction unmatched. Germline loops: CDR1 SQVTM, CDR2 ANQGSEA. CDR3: CSVPRGTAQETQYF. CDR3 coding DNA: TGCAGCGTCCCGAGAGGGACAGCCCAAGAGACCCAGTACTTC.

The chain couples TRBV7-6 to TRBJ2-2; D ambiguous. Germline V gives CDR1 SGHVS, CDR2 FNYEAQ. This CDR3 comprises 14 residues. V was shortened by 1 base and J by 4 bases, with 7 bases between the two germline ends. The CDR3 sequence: CASSLGDSTGELFF. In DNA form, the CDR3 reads TGTGCCAGCAGCTTAGGGGATAGCACCGGGGAGCTGTTTTTT. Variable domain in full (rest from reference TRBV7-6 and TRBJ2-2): GAGVSQSPRYKVTKRGQDVALRCDPISGHVSLYWYRQALGQGPEFLTYFNYEAQQDKSGLPNDRFSAERPEGSISTLTIQRTEQRDSAMYRCASSLGDSTGELFFGEGSRLTVL.

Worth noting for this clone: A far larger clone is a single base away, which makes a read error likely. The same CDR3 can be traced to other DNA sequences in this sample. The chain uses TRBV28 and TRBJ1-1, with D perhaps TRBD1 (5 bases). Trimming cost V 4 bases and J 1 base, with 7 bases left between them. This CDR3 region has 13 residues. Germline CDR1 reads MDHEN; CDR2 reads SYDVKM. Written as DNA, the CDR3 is TGTGCCAGCAGTTCAACAGGGAACACTGAAGCTTTCTTT. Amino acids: CASSSTGNTEAFF.

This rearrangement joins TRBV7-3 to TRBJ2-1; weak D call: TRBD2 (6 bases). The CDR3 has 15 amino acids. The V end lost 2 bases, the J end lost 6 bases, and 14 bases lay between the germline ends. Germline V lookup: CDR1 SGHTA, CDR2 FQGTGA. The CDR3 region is CASSLRGLTPNEQFF. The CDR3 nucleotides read TGTGCCAGCAGCTTACGGGGACTTACCCCCAATGAGCAGTTCTTC.

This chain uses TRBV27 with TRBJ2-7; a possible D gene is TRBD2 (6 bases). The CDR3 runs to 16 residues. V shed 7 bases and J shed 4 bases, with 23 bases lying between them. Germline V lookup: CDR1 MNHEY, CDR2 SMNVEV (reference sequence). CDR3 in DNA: TGTGCCAGCACCCCAGAATACTGGAGGGGACCGTACGAGCAGTACTTC. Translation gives CASTPEYWRGPYEQYF.

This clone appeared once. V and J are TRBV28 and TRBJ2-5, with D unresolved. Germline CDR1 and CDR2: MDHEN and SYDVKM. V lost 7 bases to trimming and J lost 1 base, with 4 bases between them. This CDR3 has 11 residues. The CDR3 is CASTLQETQYF. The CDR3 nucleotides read TGTGCCAGCACCCTCCAAGAGACCCAGTACTTC.

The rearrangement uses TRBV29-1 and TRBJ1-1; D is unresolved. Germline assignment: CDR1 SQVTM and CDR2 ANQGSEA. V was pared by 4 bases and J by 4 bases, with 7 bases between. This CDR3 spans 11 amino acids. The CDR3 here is CSVVFVTEAFF. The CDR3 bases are TGCAGCGTTGTATTTGTCACTGAAGCTTTCTTT.

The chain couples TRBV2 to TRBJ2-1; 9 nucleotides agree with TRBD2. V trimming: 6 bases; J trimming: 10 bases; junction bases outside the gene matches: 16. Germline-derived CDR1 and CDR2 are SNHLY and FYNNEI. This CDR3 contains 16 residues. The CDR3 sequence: CASRAQLREGLREQFF. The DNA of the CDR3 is TGTGCCAGCAGGGCCCAATTGCGGGAGGGCCTTAGGGAGCAGTTCTTC.

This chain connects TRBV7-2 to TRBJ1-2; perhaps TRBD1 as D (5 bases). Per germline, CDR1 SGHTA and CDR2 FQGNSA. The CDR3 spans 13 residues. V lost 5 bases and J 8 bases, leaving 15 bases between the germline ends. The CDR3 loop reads CASSPGAPSGYTF. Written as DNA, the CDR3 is TGTGCCAGCAGCCCTGGGGCACCCTCGGGCTACACCTTC.

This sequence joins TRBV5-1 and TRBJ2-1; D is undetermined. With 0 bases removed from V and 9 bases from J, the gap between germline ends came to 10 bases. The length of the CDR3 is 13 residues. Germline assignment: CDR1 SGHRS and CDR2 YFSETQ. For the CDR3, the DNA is TGCGCCAGCAGCTTGGCCACATCAGGTGAGCAGTTCTTC. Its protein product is CASSLATSGEQFF.

The CDR3 DNA follows: TGCGCCAGCAGTCCAGCACTGGTGGAAGAGACCCAGTACTTC. Residues: CASSPALVEETQYF. The rearrangement links TRBV23-1 to TRBJ2-5; D unresolved. TRBV23-1 is given ORF status, its function remaining uncertain. The CDR3 contains 14 residues. V was shortened by 4 bases and J by 3 bases, with 12 bases between the two germline ends.

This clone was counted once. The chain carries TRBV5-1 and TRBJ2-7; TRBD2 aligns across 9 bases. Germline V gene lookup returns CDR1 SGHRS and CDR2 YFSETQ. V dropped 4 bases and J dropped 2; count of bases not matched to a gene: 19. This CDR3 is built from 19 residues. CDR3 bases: TGCGCCAGCAGCGCGGGGGACCTGGGGTTAGCGGGAGTCCCCTACGAGCAGTACTTC. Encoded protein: CASSAGDLGLAGVPYEQYF. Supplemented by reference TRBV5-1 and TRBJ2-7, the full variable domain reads KAGVTQTPRYLIKTRGQQVTLSCSPISGHRSVSWYQQTPGQGLQFLFEYFSETQRNKGNFPGRFSGRQFSNSRSEMNVSTLELGDSALYLCASSAGDLGLAGVPYEQYFGPGTRLTVT.

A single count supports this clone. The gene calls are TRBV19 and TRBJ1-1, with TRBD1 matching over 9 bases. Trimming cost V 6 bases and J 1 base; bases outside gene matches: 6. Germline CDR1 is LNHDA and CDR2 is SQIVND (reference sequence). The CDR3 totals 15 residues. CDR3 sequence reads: CASRPHRGPNTEAFF. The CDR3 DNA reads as TGTGCCAGTAGACCACACAGGGGGCCGAACACTGAAGCTTTCTTT.

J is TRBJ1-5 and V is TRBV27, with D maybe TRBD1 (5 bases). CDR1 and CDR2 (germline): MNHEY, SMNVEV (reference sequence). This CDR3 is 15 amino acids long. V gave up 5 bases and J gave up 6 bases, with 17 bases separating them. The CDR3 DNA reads TGTGCCAGCAGTCCCTCCGGGACGAATTTTCAGCCCCAGCATTTT. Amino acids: CASSPSGTNFQPQHF.

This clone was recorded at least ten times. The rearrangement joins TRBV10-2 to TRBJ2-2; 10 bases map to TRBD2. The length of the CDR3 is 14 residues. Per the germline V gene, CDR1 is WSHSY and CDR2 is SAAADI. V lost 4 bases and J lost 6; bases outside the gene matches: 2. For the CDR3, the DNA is TGCGCCAGCAGTGCTACTAGCGGGGCCGGGGAGCTGTTTTTT. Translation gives CASSATSGAGELFF.

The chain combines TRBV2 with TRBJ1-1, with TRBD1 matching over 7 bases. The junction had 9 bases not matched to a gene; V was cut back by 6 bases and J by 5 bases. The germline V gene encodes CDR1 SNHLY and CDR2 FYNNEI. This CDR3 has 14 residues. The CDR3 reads CASRMTGLGTEAFF. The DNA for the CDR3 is TGTGCCAGCAGGATGACAGGGCTCGGAACTGAAGCTTTCTTT.

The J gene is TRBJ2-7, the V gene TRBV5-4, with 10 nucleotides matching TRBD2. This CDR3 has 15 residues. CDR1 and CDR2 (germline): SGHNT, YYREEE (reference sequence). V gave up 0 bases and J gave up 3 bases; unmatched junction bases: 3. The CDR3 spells CASSLASGRYYEQYF. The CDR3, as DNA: TGTGCCAGCAGCTTGGCTAGCGGGAGATACTACGAGCAGTACTTC.

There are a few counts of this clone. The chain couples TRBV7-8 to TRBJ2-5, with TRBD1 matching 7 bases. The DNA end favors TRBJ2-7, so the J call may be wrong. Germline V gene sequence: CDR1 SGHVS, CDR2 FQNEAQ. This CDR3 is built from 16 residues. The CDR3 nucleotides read TGTGCCAGCAGCCAGACGAGGGGAAGGGGGCACCACGAGCAGTACTTC. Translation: CASSQTRGRGHHEQYF.

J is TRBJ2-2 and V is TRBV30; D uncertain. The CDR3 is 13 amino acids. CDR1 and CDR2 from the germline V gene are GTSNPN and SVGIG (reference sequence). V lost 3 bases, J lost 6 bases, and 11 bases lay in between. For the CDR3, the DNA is TGTGCCTGGAGCGTCAAGGGTGCCGGGGAGCTGTTTTTT. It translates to CAWSVKGAGELFF.

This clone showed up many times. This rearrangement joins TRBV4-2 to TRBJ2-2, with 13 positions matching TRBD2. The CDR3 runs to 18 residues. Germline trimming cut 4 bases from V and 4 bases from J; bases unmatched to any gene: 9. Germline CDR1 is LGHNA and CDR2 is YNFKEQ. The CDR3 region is CASSLGLAGEVGTGELFF. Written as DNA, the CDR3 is TGTGCCAGCAGCCTCGGACTAGCGGGAGAGGTGGGCACCGGGGAGCTGTTTTTT.

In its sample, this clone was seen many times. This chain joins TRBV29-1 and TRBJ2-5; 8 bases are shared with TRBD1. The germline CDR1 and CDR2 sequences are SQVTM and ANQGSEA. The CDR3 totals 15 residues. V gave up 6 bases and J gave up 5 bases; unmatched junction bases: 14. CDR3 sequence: CSVVGQASDYETQYF. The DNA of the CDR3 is TGCAGCGTGGTGGGACAGGCCTCTGATTACGAGACCCAGTACTTC.